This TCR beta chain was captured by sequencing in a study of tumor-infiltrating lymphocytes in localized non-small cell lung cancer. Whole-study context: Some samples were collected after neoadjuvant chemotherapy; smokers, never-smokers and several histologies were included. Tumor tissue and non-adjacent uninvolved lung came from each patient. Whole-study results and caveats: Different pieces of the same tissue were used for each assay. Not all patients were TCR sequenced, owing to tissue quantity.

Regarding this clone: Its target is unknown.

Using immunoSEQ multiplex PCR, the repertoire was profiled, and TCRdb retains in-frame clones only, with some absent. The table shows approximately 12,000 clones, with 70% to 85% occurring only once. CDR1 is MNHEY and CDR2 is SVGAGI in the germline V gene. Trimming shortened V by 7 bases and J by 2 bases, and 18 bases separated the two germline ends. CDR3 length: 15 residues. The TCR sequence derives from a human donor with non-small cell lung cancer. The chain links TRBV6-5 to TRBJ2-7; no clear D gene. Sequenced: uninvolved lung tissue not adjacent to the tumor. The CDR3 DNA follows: TGTGCCAGCACTCCGAGACCCACCGTCGCCTACGAGCAGTACTTC. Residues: CASTPRPTVAYEQYF.